The 18 T cell receptor beta chains given below trace back to one sample, sequenced in a study of cytomegalovirus exposure and HLA in healthy donors. Method: immunoSEQ multiplex PCR; TCRdb's copy keeps in-frame clones and lacks some. This sample has tens of thousands of clones, with 92% found just once. The sample was PBMCs. All receptors derive from a woman younger than 30 in good health and CMV-seronegative.

This sequence joins TRBV5-4 and TRBJ2-1, with TRBD2 matching over 16 bases. Germline assignment: CDR1 SGHNT and CDR2 YYREEE (reference sequence). Trimming took 2 bases from V and 7 from J; bases not matched to a gene: 3. The CDR3 totals 16 residues. CDR3 protein: CASSFPGLAGGNEQFF. The DNA for the CDR3 is TGTGCCAGCAGCTTCCCGGGACTAGCGGGGGGGAATGAGCAGTTCTTC.

The chain couples TRBV5-4 to TRBJ2-1; D gene ambiguous. Trimming left V 4 bases short and J 4 bases short, with 9 bases between. The CDR3 is 13 residues long. Germline-derived CDR1 and CDR2 are SGHNT and YYREEE (reference sequence). The CDR3 protein is CASSLPIYNEQFF. DNA of the CDR3: TGTGCCAGCAGCCTCCCTATTTACAATGAGCAGTTCTTC.

V usage is TRBV9 and J usage is TRBJ2-1, with TRBD1 matching 9 bases. The CDR3 extends over 17 amino acids. Germline V gene lookup returns CDR1 SGDLS and CDR2 YYNGEE. The V segment lost 5 bases and the J segment 8 bases; nucleotides outside the gene matches: 17. The CDR3 DNA is TGTGCCAGCAGTCAGAGCCCTCCCGGGACAGGGTCGGATGAGCAGTTCTTC. It yields the protein CASSQSPPGTGSDEQFF.

J is TRBJ1-5 and V is TRBV6-6, with TRBD1 matching over 8 bases. CDR1 is MNHNY, CDR2 SVGAGI, per germline (reference sequence). The J segment lost 2 bases and the V segment lost 0 bases, leaving 0 bases of the junction unmatched. The CDR3 runs 15 residues. The CDR3 is CASSYSTGGNQPQHF. The CDR3 DNA reads TGTGCCAGCAGTTACTCGACAGGGGGCAATCAGCCCCAGCATTTT.

The chain links TRBV25-1 to TRBJ2-3; 12 positions agree with TRBD2. V was clipped by 6 bases and J by 6 bases; unmatched bases: 13. Germline CDR1 MGHDK, CDR2 SYGVNS. There are 17 residues in the CDR3. The CDR3 DNA reads as TGTGCCAGCAGCGGCAGGCTAGCGGGGGGGCTTTCGGATACGCAGTATTTT. Residues: CASSGRLAGGLSDTQYF. Full variable domain (missing parts from reference TRBV25-1 and TRBJ2-3): EADIYQTPRYLVIGTGKKITLECSQTMGHDKMYWYQQDPGMELHLIHYSYGVNSTEKGDLSSESTVSRIRTEHFPLTLESARPSHTSQYLCASSGRLAGGLSDTQYFGPGTRLTVL.

This chain connects TRBV2 to TRBJ1-1; D is unclear. CDR3 length equals 11 residues. Trimming shortened V by 8 bases and J by 10 bases, and 14 bases separated the two germline ends. Germline V gene data show CDR1 as SNHLY and CDR2 as FYNNEI. CDR3 protein: CASAREDLAFF. As DNA, the CDR3 is TGTGCCAGCGCTAGGGAGGATCTAGCTTTCTTT.

The CDR3 loop reads CASSLPGQPLYEQYF. CDR3 nucleotide sequence: TGTGCCAGCAGCTTGCCGGGACAGCCCCTCTACGAGCAGTACTTC. J is TRBJ2-7 and V is TRBV7-8; 7 bases line up with TRBD1. Germline loops: CDR1 SGHVS, CDR2 FQNEAQ. The CDR3 sequence is 15 residues long. V was pared by 3 bases and J by 3 bases, with 8 bases of the junction left unmatched.

The rearrangement uses TRBV29-1 and TRBJ1-3; D not certain. V lost 1 base and J 4 bases, leaving 8 bases between the germline ends. The germline CDR1 and CDR2 sequences are SQVTM and ANQGSEA. The CDR3 is 13 amino acids. CDR3 in DNA: TGCAGCGTTGAAGGAGTCCGGGGAAACACCATATATTTT. Its translation is CSVEGVRGNTIYF.

The chain combines TRBV5-4 with TRBJ2-2, with a possible D match to TRBD2 (5 bases). This CDR3 spans 15 amino acids. The germline V and J ends were trimmed by 5 bases and 1 base, with 12 bases remaining between them. CDR1 SGHNT and CDR2 YYREEE come from the germline V gene (reference sequence). In DNA, the CDR3 is TGTGCCAGCAGGACTATGGCAGAGAACACCGGGGAGCTGTTTTTT. Its protein is CASRTMAENTGELFF.

The chain couples TRBV6-5 to TRBJ1-5; 7 bases map to TRBD1. CDR1 is MNHEY and CDR2 is SVGAGI in the germline V gene. There are 14 residues in the CDR3. The junction had 8 bases not matched to a gene; V was cut back by 6 bases and J by 6 bases. The CDR3 coding sequence is TGTGCCAGCAGGGAGACAGGGAAGAGTCAGCCCCAGCATTTT. This sequence encodes CASRETGKSQPQHF.

The V gene is TRBV1, the J gene TRBJ1-5; TRBD1 is taken as the D call from the table, unchecked against the DNA. TRBV1 is designated a pseudogene. The CDR3 consists of 18 residues. CDR3: CTSSQVEYRRPSNQPQHF. CDR3 coding DNA: TGCACCAGCAGCCAAGTAGAGTACAGGCGCCCTAGCAATCAGCCCCAGCATTTT.

This chain joins TRBV9 and TRBJ2-5; D may be TRBD2 (6 bases). Germline V gives CDR1 SGDLS, CDR2 YYNGEE. V was trimmed by 3 bases and J by 2 bases, leaving 11 bases between them. The CDR3 is 14 amino acids. DNA for the CDR3: TGTGCCAGCAGCGGTTTCGGGGGACAAGAGACCCAGTACTTC. It specifies CASSGFGGQETQYF.

V usage is TRBV28 and J usage is TRBJ1-2, with D maybe TRBD1 (6 bases). V lost 6 bases, J lost 10 bases, and 24 bases lay in between. The CDR3 has 15 residues. CDR1 is MDHEN, CDR2 SYDVKM, per germline. CDR3 residues: CASSHLRSGARYYTF. In DNA, the CDR3 is TGTGCCAGCAGCCACCTCCGATCAGGGGCGCGATACTACACCTTC.

The rearrangement links TRBV6-1 to TRBJ2-1; TRBD2 agrees at 11 bases. Looked up from germline, CDR1 is MNHNS and CDR2 is SASEGT. CDR3 length: 18 residues. With V trimmed by 4 bases and J by 0 bases, 8 bases remained unmatched. For the CDR3, the DNA is TGTGCCAGCAGTGTAGGGCTAGCGGGGGGTAACTCCTACAATGAGCAGTTCTTC. Translated, it gives CASSVGLAGGNSYNEQFF.

V and J are TRBV30 and TRBJ2-1; 11 bases agree with TRBD2. CDR1 is GTSNPN, CDR2 SVGIG, per germline (reference sequence). Unmatched junction bases numbered 2, after V lost 0 bases and J lost 4 bases. CDR3 length: 15 residues. The DNA for the CDR3 is TGTGCCTGGAGTGTACTAGCGGGAGATTACAATGAGCAGTTCTTC. Its protein is CAWSVLAGDYNEQFF.

V and J are TRBV7-2 and TRBJ2-4, with 9 bases that match TRBD2. Germline V gene sequence: CDR1 SGHTA, CDR2 FQGNSA. The J segment lost 3 bases and the V segment lost 6 bases, leaving 12 bases of the junction unmatched. The CDR3 length is 17 residues. CDR3 loop: CASSSGSGRSGKNIQYF. The CDR3, as DNA: TGTGCCAGCAGTTCGGGTAGCGGGAGATCAGGCAAAAACATTCAGTACTTC.

This chain links TRBV5-5 with TRBJ2-7; 10 nucleotides match TRBD2. In germline, CDR1 is SGHKS, CDR2 YYEKEE (reference sequence). Trimming at V came to 5 bases and at J to 4 bases, leaving 9 bases not matched to a gene. The CDR3 is 15 amino acids. For the CDR3, the DNA is TGTGCCAGCAGGGGGCCGGGACTAGCGATATACGAGCAGTACTTC. Translation gives CASRGPGLAIYEQYF.

The chain employs TRBV11-2 and TRBJ1-1; tentative D call: TRBD1 (5 bases). Trimming stripped 6 bases from V and 3 bases from J, with 23 bases between. The germline CDR1 and CDR2 sequences are SGHAT and FQNNGV. This CDR3 comprises 17 residues. CDR3 nucleotide sequence: TGTGCCAGCAGGCCCCCCCTGCGGGGCTCGTTACACACTGAAGCTTTCTTT. This sequence encodes CASRPPLRGSLHTEAFF.